The rows below give T cell receptor beta chains drawn from one sample of a study of monozygotic twins with cystic fibrosis. The data were produced by immunoSEQ multiplex PCR, yet TCRdb's version contains in-frame clones alone and is incomplete. The sample carries about 22,000 clones, around 98% recorded once. Sequencing input: blood. All receptors derive from a girl between 10 and 17 years old with cystic fibrosis. CDR3s include the opening cysteine and the closing phenylalanine or tryptophan. The D gene is left open where the match is weak. Size values are once, few and many counts, or a class for expanded clones, and some rows have none.

v_call	j_call	d_call	clone_size	cdr3_aa	cdr3_nt
TRBV7-9	TRBJ2-7	NA	NA	CASSSPVRVTSYEQYF	TGTGCCAGCAGCTCCCCGGTCAGGGTCACTTCCTACGAGCAGTACTTC
TRBV25-1	TRBJ1-2	NA	NA	CASSATGGYGYTF	TGTGCCAGCAGTGCCACTGGGGGCTATGGCTACACCTTC
TRBV19	TRBJ2-6	NA	NA	CASSITGHGANVLTF	TGTGCCAGTAGTATCACAGGGCATGGGGCCAACGTCCTGACTTTC
TRBV4-3	TRBJ2-7	TRBD1	NA	CASSHSGTGTGAYEQYF	TGCGCCAGCAGCCACTCGGGGACCGGGACAGGGGCCTACGAGCAGTACTTC
TRBV6-5	TRBJ2-1	NA	NA	CASSYRRDNEQFF	TGTGCCAGCAGTTACCGCAGGGACAATGAGCAGTTCTTC
TRBV29-1	TRBJ1-1	NA	once	CSVVTIHTEAFF	TGCAGCGTTGTGACAATTCACACTGAAGCTTTCTTT
TRBV5-1	TRBJ1-2	TRBD1	NA	CASSLMPGRTGDYTF	TGCGCCAGCAGCTTGATGCCCGGCAGGACAGGAGACTACACCTTC
TRBV30	TRBJ2-7	TRBD1	NA	CAWSVLPAGTGVARLSYEQYF	TGTGCCTGGAGTGTACTCCCTGCCGGGACAGGGGTCGCCCGATTGTCCTACGAGCAGTACTTC
TRBV7-2	TRBJ2-7	TRBD2	NA	CASSLRAGGLEQYF	TGTGCCAGCAGCTTAAGGGCGGGAGGATTAGAGCAGTACTTC
TRBV5-6	TRBJ2-5	NA	NA	CASSLAPSGWETQYF	TGTGCCAGCAGCTTGGCCCCGAGTGGATGGGAGACCCAGTACTTC
TRBV30	TRBJ2-3	TRBD2	once	CAWSVGLAGGPTDTQYF	TGTGCCTGGAGTGTAGGTCTAGCGGGAGGGCCAACAGATACGCAGTATTTT
TRBV4-3	TRBJ2-3	NA	NA	CASSLETGLAIYHTQYF	TGCGCCAGCAGCCTGGAAACCGGGCTAGCGATATATCATACGCAGTATTTT
TRBV19	TRBJ1-1	NA	NA	CASSPRRGGAWVNTEAFF	TGTGCCAGTAGTCCACGTCGGGGGGGCGCATGGGTGAACACTGAAGCTTTCTTT
TRBV21-1	TRBJ2-7	NA	NA	CASSWTGEGEQYF	TGTGCCAGCAGTTGGACAGGGGAAGGCGAGCAGTACTTC
TRBV6-6	TRBJ1-5	NA	NA	CASRRQLNQPQHF	TGTGCCAGCAGGAGACAGTTAAATCAGCCCCAGCATTTT
TRBV30	TRBJ1-1	NA	few	CAWTGRNTEAFF	TGTGCCTGGACGGGCAGAAACACTGAAGCTTTCTTT
TRBV2	TRBJ1-5	TRBD1	NA	CASRGTGANQPQHF	TGTGCCAGCAGAGGGACAGGGGCCAATCAGCCCCAGCATTTT
TRBV28	TRBJ1-5	TRBD1	NA	CASSAGTGGNQPQHF	TGTGCCAGCAGTGCAGGGACAGGGGGCAATCAGCCCCAGCATTTT
TRBV9	TRBJ1-1	NA	NA	CASSVVRGNTEAFF	TGTGCCAGCAGCGTAGTGAGGGGGAACACTGAAGCTTTCTTT
TRBV27	TRBJ2-2	NA	once	CASSFSGADLSNTGELFF	TGTGCCAGCAGTTTTTCGGGGGCAGACCTTTCGAACACCGGGGAGCTGTTTTTT
TRBV30	TRBJ2-1	NA	NA	CAWMSGGYYNEQFF	TGTGCCTGGATGTCTGGCGGGTACTACAATGAGCAGTTCTTC
TRBV6-1	TRBJ2-5	NA	NA	CASSDLGETQYF	TGTGCCAGCAGTGATCTCGGAGAGACCCAGTACTTC
TRBV29-1	TRBJ1-1	NA	NA	CSVEGRMNTEAFF	TGCAGCGTTGAGGGACGTATGAACACTGAAGCTTTCTTT
TRBV28	TRBJ2-5	TRBD2	NA	CASSRWGGLVREETQYF	TGTGCCAGCAGTCGATGGGGGGGGTTGGTGAGGGAAGAGACCCAGTACTTC
TRBV4-3	TRBJ1-5	TRBD1	NA	CASQPRRGQALNQPQHF	TGCGCCAGCCAGCCAAGGCGCGGACAGGCCCTCAATCAGCCCCAGCATTTT
TRBV29-1	TRBJ2-7	TRBD2	NA	CSVGEREIYEQYF	TGCAGCGTTGGAGAGCGGGAGATATACGAGCAGTACTTC
TRBV30	TRBJ2-7	TRBD2	NA	CAWSALAGVREQYF	TGTGCCTGGAGTGCCTTGGCGGGAGTGAGGGAGCAGTACTTC
TRBV11-3	TRBJ2-3	TRBD2	NA	CASKKEGGADTQYF	TGTGCCAGCAAGAAAGAGGGAGGGGCAGATACGCAGTATTTT
TRBV27	TRBJ2-1	NA	NA	CASSQGNEQFF	TGTGCCAGCAGCCAAGGGAATGAGCAGTTCTTC
TRBV2	TRBJ2-7	TRBD1	NA	CASGPGQVSYEQYF	TGTGCCAGCGGACCGGGACAGGTTTCCTACGAGCAGTACTTC
TRBV4-2	TRBJ2-5	NA	NA	CASSKTTGGQETQYF	TGTGCCAGCAGCAAAACTACCGGCGGGCAAGAGACCCAGTACTTC
TRBV7-2	TRBJ2-1	NA	once	CASRGVRNEQFF	TGTGCCAGCAGAGGGGTTCGGAATGAGCAGTTCTTC
TRBV6-5	TRBJ2-3	NA	NA	CASTDLEGDTQYF	TGTGCCAGCACCGACCTTGAGGGAGATACGCAGTATTTT
TRBV28	TRBJ2-7	NA	NA	CASLPTSRTYEQYF	TGTGCCAGCCTCCCGACATCCAGAACCTACGAGCAGTACTTC
TRBV28	TRBJ2-7	TRBD2	NA	CASQLNPGLAGANEQYF	TGTGCCAGCCAACTCAATCCGGGACTAGCGGGAGCCAACGAGCAGTACTTC
TRBV7-3	TRBJ1-3	NA	few	CASSRGGSGNTIYF	TGTGCCAGCAGCCGAGGGGGCTCTGGAAACACCATATATTTT
TRBV30	TRBJ2-2	NA	NA	CAWSGPGELFF	TGTGCCTGGAGTGGTCCCGGGGAGCTGTTTTTT
TRBV5-1	TRBJ1-1	NA	NA	CASSGHRAEAFF	TGCGCCAGCAGCGGTCACAGGGCGGAAGCTTTCTTT
TRBV28	TRBJ2-7	TRBD1	NA	CASSPDFRDRGTNEQYF	TGTGCCAGCAGTCCCGATTTCCGGGACAGGGGGACAAACGAGCAGTACTTC
TRBV7-2	TRBJ2-1	NA	NA	CASSLDSRGGEQFF	TGTGCCAGCAGCTTAGATAGTAGGGGCGGGGAGCAGTTCTTC